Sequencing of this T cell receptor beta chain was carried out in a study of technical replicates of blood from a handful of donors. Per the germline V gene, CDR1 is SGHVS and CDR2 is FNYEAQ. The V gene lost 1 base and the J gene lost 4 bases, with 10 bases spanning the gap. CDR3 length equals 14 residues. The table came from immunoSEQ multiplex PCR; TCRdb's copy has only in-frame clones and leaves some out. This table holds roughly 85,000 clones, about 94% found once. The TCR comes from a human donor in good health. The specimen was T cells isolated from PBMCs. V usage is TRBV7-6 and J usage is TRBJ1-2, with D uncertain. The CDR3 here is CASSLDSGVYGYTF. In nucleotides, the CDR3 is TGTGCCAGCAGCTTAGACTCCGGGGTCTATGGCTACACCTTC.